This T cell receptor (beta chain) was retrieved from a study of blood T cell repertoires in COVID-19. Study-level background: Acute and convalescent COVID-19 samples came from the United States, Italy and Spain. The cDNA or gDNA used as material had been derived from T cells, B-cell-depleted T cells, or PBMCs.

This CDR3 contains 14 residues. Per the germline V gene, CDR1 is SEHNR and CDR2 is FQNEAQ (reference sequence). Unmatched junction bases numbered 0, after V lost 1 base and J lost 3 bases. In the source study's methods: Researchers report that nucleated cell counts were estimated from reference gene primer amplification. The data were produced by immunoSEQ multiplex PCR, yet TCRdb's version contains in-frame clones alone and is incomplete. Clone size and the V and J calls come from that table; the DNA yielded D and trimming. The sample yields 150,000 to 200,000 clones, around nine tenths seen once. Sequencing was performed on peripheral blood. This sequence originates from a man between 65 and 79 years old with acute or convalescent COVID-19. The chain links TRBV7-9 to TRBJ1-1; 9 bases are a match to TRBD1. CDR3 residues: CASSLGQGDTEAFF. The CDR3 DNA reads TGTGCCAGCAGCTTAGGACAGGGGGACACTGAAGCTTTCTTT. The entire variable domain, with the rest obtained from reference TRBV7-9 and TRBJ1-1, is as follows: DTGVSQNPRHKITKRGQNVTFRCDPISEHNRLYWYRQTLGQGPEFLTYFQNEAQLEKSRLLSDRFSAERPKGSFSTLEIQRTEQGDSAMYLCASSLGQGDTEAFFGQGTRLTVV.